The TCR beta chain described here comes from a study of shared clonotypes between healthy human individuals. Assay: immunoSEQ multiplex PCR; the TCRdb copy retains only in-frame clones and omits some. The sample consists of around 2,000,000 clones, about 95% of them appearing once. The naive CD8 population came from CD45RO-negative cells selected for CCR7, without terminally differentiated effector memory CD45RA+ cells. Germline CDR1 is SEHNR and CDR2 is FQNEAQ (reference sequence). J gave up 6 bases and V 0 bases, and 9 bases lay outside the gene matches. This CDR3 is 16 amino acids long. The TCR was taken from a man aged 18 to 29 in good health. The V gene is TRBV7-9, the J gene TRBJ2-3; the match to TRBD1 covers 7 bases. Sequencing was done on a sample of naive CD8+ T cells sorted from blood. The CDR3 DNA is TGTGCCAGCAGCTTAGCCGGGCAGGGGGATCGGGATACGCAGTATTTT. It encodes CASSLAGQGDRDTQYF.